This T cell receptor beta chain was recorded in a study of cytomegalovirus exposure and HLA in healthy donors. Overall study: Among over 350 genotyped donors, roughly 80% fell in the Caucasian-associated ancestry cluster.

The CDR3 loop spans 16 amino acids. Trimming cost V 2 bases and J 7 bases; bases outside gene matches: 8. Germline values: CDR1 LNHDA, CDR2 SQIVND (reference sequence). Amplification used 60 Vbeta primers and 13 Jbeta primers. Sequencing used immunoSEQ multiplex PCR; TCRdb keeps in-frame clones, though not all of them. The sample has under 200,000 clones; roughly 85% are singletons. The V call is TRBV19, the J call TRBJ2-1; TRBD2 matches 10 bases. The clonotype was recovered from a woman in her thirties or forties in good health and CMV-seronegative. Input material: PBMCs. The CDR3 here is CASSIKGSSGGNEQFF. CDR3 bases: TGTGCCAGTAGTATAAAGGGGTCTAGCGGGGGAAATGAGCAGTTCTTC.